This TCR beta chain was captured in a study of T cells in Graves' hyperthyroidism and ophthalmopathy. Study-wide background: Any treatment followed the collection of peripheral blood at initial diagnosis.

In its sample, this clonotype was seen many times. Exclusion followed for patients with uncontrolled infection, other autoimmune disease, pregnancy or lactation. Cells are PBMCs isolated from around 9.4 ml of fresh blood. Germline CDR1 reads DFQATT; CDR2 reads SNEGSKA (reference sequence). V lost 6 bases, J lost 5 bases, and 11 bases stayed unmatched. The CDR3 is made up of 14 amino acids. The TCR beta CDR3 regions underwent amplification using RNA transcripts as the source. First-round RT-PCR of the TCR CDR3 relied on the HTBI primer set. Each CDR3 protein is one row after TCRdb ran MiXCR on the multiplex PCR reads. The sample contains about 620,000 distinct CDR3 sequences, roughly 15% of which appear only once.

Sequenced input: blood. The chain has TRBV20-1 and TRBJ2-7; 9 bases fit TRBD1. This sequence originates from a woman aged 25 to 39 with Graves' hyperthyroidism. The CDR3 DNA sequence: TGCAGTGCCCCCCGCCGGGACAGGGCAAACGAGCAGTACTTC. This codes for CSAPRRDRANEQYF.